This TCR beta chain is from a study of blood T cells in healthy people across ages. It was with a sample-barcoded 5' primer and a J-beta primer mix that a second PCR of roughly 7 to 12 cycles was run. Each cDNA molecule was tagged by a template-switch adaptor that had 12 random nucleotides. MiXCR, run by TCRdb on the 5' RACE reads, gives a single entry per CDR3 protein. Of around 1,000,000 distinct CDR3 sequences listed, approximately 38% are singletons. The sequence came from a man between 18 and 29 years old in good health. Sequenced input: blood.

In DNA form, the CDR3 reads TGTGCCAGCAGTCCCACAGGGGGAATTAAGGCCGGGGAGCTGTTTTTT. Encoded protein: CASSPTGGIKAGELFF. The V gene is TRBV28, the J gene TRBJ2-2; 8 positions match TRBD1. The V gene's germline CDR1 is MDHEN and CDR2 SYDVKM. The length of the CDR3 is 16 residues. After removal of 5 bases from V and 6 bases from J, the junction contained 11 bases not matched to a gene.